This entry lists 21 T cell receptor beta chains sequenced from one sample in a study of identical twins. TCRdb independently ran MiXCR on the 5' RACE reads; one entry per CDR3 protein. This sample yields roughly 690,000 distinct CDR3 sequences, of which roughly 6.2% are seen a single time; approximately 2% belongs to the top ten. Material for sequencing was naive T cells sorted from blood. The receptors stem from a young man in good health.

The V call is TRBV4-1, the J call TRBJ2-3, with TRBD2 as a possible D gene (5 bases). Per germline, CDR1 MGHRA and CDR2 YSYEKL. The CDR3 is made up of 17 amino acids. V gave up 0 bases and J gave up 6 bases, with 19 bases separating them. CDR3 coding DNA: TGCGCCAGCAGCCAAGAGGAGGCGGCCCATGGGCCGGATACGCAGTATTTT. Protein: CASSQEEAAHGPDTQYF.

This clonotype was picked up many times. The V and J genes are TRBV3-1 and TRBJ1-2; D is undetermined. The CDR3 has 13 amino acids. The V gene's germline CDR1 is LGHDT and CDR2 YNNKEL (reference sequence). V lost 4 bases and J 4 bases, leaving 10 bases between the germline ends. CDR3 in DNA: TGTGCCAGCAGCCCGGACGGACTCTATGGCTACACCTTC. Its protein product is CASSPDGLYGYTF.

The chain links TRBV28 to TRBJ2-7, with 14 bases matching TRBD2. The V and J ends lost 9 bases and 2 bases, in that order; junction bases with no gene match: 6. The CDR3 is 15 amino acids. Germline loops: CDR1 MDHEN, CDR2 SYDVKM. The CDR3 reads CASGLAGGGAYEQYF. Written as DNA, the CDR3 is TGTGCCAGTGGACTAGCGGGAGGTGGGGCCTACGAGCAGTACTTC.

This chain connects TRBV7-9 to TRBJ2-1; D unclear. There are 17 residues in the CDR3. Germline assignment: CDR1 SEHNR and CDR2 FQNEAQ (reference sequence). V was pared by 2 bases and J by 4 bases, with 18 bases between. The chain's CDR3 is CASSLLPWRRLYNEQFF. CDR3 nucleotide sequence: TGTGCCAGCAGCTTACTCCCCTGGCGTAGGCTGTACAATGAGCAGTTCTTC.

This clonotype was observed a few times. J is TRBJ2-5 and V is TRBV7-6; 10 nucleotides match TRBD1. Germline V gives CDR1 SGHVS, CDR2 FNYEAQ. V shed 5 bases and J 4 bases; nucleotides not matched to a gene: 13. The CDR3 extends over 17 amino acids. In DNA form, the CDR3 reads TGTGCCAGCAGCCTCCCCATTTACCGGACAGGGGGAGAGACCCAGTACTTC. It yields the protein CASSLPIYRTGGETQYF.

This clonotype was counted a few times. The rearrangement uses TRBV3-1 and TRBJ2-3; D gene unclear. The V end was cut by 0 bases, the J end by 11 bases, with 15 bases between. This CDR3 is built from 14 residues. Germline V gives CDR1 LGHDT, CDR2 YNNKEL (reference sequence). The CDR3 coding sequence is TGTGCCAGCAGCCAAGACCCAGGCAGACGGAGGCAGTATTTT. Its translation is CASSQDPGRRRQYF.

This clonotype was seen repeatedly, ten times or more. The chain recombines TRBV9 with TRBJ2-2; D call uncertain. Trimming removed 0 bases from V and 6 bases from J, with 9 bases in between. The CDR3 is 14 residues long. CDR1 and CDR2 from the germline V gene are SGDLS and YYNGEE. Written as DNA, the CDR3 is TGTGCCAGCAGCGTAGGTGCAGAGCCCGGGGAGCTGTTTTTT. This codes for CASSVGAEPGELFF.

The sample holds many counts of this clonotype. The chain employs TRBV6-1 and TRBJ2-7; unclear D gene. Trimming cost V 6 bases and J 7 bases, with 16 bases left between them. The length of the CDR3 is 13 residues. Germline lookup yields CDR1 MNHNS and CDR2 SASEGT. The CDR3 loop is CASSPLNVEEQYV. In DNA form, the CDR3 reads TGTGCCAGCAGCCCCTTAAACGTTGAGGAGCAGTACGTC.

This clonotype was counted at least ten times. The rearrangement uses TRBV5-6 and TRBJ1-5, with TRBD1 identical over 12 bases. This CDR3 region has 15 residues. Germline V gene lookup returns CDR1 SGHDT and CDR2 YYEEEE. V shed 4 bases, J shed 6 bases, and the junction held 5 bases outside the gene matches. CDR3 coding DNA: TGTGCCAGCAGCCGGGACAGGGGGCTAGGTCAGCCCCAGCATTTT. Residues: CASSRDRGLGQPQHF. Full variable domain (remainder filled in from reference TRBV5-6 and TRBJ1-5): DAGVTQSPTHLIKTRGQQVTLRCSPKSGHDTVSWYQQALGQGPQFIFQYYEEEERQRGNFPDRFSGHQFPNYSSELNVNALLLGDSALYLCASSRDRGLGQPQHFGDGTRLSIL.

The CDR3 loop reads CASSLMRALGEQYF. In DNA, the CDR3 is TGTGCCAGCAGCTTGATGCGGGCTCTAGGCGAGCAGTACTTC. The chain recombines TRBV5-8 with TRBJ2-7; a possible D gene is TRBD2 (5 bases). V was clipped by 1 base and J by 6 bases, with 14 bases between them. CDR1 is SGHTS, CDR2 YDEGEE, per germline. The CDR3 contains 14 residues.

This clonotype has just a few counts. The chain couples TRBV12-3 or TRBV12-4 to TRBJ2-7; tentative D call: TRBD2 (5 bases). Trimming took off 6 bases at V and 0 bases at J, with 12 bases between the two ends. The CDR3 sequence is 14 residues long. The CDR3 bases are TGTGCCAGCAGCCGGAGCGGATCCTCCTACGAGCAGTACGTC. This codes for CASSRSGSSYEQYV.

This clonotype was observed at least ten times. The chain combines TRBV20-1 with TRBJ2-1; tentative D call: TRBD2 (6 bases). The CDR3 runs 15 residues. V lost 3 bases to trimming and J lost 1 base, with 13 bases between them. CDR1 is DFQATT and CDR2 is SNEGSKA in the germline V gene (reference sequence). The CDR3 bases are TGCAGTGCTAGCGTAGGGACTGGGTCCTACAATGAGCAGTTCTTC. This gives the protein CSASVGTGSYNEQFF.

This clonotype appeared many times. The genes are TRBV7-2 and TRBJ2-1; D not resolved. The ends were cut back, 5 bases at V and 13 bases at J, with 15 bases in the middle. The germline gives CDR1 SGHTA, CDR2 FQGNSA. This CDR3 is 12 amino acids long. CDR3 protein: CASSHGASRQFF. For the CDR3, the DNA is TGTGCCAGCAGCCACGGCGCGTCTAGACAGTTCTTC.

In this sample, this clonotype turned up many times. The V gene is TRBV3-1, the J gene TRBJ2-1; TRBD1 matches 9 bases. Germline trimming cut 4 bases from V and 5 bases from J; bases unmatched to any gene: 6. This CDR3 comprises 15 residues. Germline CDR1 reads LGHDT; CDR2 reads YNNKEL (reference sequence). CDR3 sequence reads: CASSPRTGVDNEQFF. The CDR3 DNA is TGTGCCAGCAGCCCTCGGACAGGGGTGGACAATGAGCAGTTCTTC.

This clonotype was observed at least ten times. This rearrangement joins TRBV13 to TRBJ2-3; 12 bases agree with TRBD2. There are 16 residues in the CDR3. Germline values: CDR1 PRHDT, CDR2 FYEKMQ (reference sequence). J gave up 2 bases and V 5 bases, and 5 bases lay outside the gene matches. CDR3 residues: CASSARTSGDTDTQYF. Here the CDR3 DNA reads TGTGCCAGCAGCGCGCGGACTAGCGGGGACACAGATACGCAGTATTTT.

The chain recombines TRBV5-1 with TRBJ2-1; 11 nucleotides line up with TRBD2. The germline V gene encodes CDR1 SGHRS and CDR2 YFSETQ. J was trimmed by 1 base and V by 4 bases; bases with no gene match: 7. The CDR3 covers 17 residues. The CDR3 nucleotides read TGCGCCAGCAGCCGACTTAGCGGGAGGGGGTCCTACAATGAGCAGTTCTTC. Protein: CASSRLSGRGSYNEQFF.

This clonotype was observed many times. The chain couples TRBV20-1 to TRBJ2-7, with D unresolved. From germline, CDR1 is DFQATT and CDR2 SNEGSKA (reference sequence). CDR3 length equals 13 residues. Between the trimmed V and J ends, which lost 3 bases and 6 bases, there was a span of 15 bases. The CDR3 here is CSASPTRAFEQYF. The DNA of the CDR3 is TGCAGTGCTAGCCCAACAAGGGCGTTCGAGCAGTACTTC.

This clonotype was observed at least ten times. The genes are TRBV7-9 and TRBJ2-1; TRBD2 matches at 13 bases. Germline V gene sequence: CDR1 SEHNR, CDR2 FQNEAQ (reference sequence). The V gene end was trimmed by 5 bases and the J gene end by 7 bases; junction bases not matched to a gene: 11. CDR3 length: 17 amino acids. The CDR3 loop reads CASSSGGLAGDRNEQFF. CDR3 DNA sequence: TGTGCCAGCAGCAGTGGAGGACTAGCGGGAGATCGTAATGAGCAGTTCTTC. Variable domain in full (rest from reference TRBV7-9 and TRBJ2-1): DTGVSQNPRHKITKRGQNVTFRCDPISEHNRLYWYRQTLGQGPEFLTYFQNEAQLEKSRLLSDRFSAERPKGSFSTLEIQRTEQGDSAMYLCASSSGGLAGDRNEQFFGPGTRLTVL.

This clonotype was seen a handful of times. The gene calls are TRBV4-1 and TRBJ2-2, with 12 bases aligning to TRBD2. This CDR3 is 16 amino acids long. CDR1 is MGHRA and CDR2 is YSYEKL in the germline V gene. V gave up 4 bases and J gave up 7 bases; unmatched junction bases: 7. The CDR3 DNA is TGCGCCAGCAGCCTAACTAGCGGGAGGAGGTTCGGGGAGCTGTTTTTT. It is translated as CASSLTSGRRFGELFF.

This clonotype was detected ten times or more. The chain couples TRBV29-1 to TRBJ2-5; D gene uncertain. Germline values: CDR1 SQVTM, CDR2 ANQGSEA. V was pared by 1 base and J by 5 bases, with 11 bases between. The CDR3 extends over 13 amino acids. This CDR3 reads CSVEGGSTETQYF. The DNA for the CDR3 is TGCAGCGTTGAAGGGGGATCGACGGAGACCCAGTACTTC.

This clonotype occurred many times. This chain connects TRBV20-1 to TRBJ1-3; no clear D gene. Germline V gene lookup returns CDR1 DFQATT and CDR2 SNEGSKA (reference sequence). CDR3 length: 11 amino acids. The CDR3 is CRKDPGNTIYF. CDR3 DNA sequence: TGCCGTAAGGATCCTGGAAACACCATATATTTT.